Each of the 6 T cell receptor beta chains below was sequenced from the same sample in a study of prognosis after radiotherapy for stage I lung cancer. Template was genomic DNA; TCR beta CDR3 amplified in two multiplex PCR rounds. Specific primers for each TRBV and TRBJ gene were what first-round PCR used. MiXCR, applied by TCRdb to the multiplex PCR reads, yields one record per CDR3 protein. The repertoire has roughly 25,000 distinct CDR3 sequences, approximately 35% of them found once; the top ten carry less than 70%. Sequencing was performed on PBMCs, taken before or after stereotactic body radiation therapy (not recorded which). All receptors derive from a donor of 50 years or more with non-small cell lung cancer.

The J gene is TRBJ2-3, the V gene TRBV10-2; D remains ambiguous. Trimming cost V 6 bases and J 1 base, with 5 bases left between them. The CDR3 covers 12 residues. Germline assignment: CDR1 WSHSY and CDR2 SAAADI. CDR3 DNA: TGCGCCAGCAGGTCAGGCACAGATACGCAGTATTTT. Residues: CASRSGTDTQYF.

Only a few counts were recorded for this clonotype. The gene calls are TRBV27 and TRBJ2-3, with 10 bases aligning to TRBD2. CDR1 is MNHEY, CDR2 SMNVEV, per germline (reference sequence). The V and J ends lost 5 bases and 7 bases, in that order; junction bases with no gene match: 21. This CDR3 region has 19 residues. The CDR3: CASSPTRLAGVPILYTQYF. DNA for the CDR3: TGTGCCAGCAGTCCGACCCGTCTAGCGGGGGTGCCCATCTTGTATACGCAGTATTTT.

This clonotype was seen at least ten times. The chain joins TRBV20-1 to TRBJ2-7, with a weak D call TRBD2 (5 bases). Germline V gives CDR1 DFQATT, CDR2 SNEGSKA (reference sequence). The CDR3 runs to 14 residues. The V end lost 3 bases, the J end lost 0 bases, and 12 bases lay between the germline ends. The CDR3 nucleotides are TGCAGTGCTAGGGACGAGGGAAGCTCCTACGAGCAGTACTTC. Its translation is CSARDEGSSYEQYF.

This clonotype was counted ten times or more. The gene calls are TRBV24-1 and TRBJ2-7; TRBD2 matches at 12 bases. The CDR3 runs to 16 residues. From germline, CDR1 is KGHDR and CDR2 SFDVKD. J lost 3 bases, V lost 4 bases, and 6 bases had no gene match. The CDR3 DNA sequence: TGTGCCACCAGTGAGACTAGCGGGAGAGGGGGCTACGAGCAGTACTTC. As protein: CATSETSGRGGYEQYF.

This clonotype was recorded at least ten times. V is TRBV20-1 and J is TRBJ1-1; D is perhaps TRBD1 (5 bases). Germline CDR1 and CDR2: DFQATT and SNEGSKA (reference sequence). Trimming took 1 base from V and 5 from J, leaving 11 bases between them. CDR3 size: 13 residues. The CDR3 reads CSARVQGGTEAFF. The CDR3 DNA is TGCAGTGCTAGAGTTCAGGGAGGGACTGAAGCTTTCTTT.

The chain links TRBV6-2 or TRBV6-3 to TRBJ1-1, with D unresolved. V lost 6 bases to trimming and J lost 6 bases, with 20 bases between them. The CDR3 is made up of 15 amino acids. Germline CDR1 MNHEY, CDR2 SVGEGT. The CDR3: CASRPGWGEEAEAFF. The CDR3, as DNA: TGTGCCAGCAGGCCGGGGTGGGGAGAGGAGGCTGAAGCTTTCTTT.